This T cell receptor (beta chain) was observed in a study of shared clonotypes between healthy human individuals. The CDR3 is 14 amino acids. The trim removed 6 bases at V and 6 bases at J, leaving 8 bases unmatched. Per germline, CDR1 MNHEY and CDR2 SMNVEV (reference sequence). It was CD45RO-negative cells, positively selected for CCR7, that made up naive CD8 cells, with terminally differentiated effector memory CD45RA+ cells excluded. This table comes from immunoSEQ multiplex PCR, and its TCRdb copy is limited to in-frame clones, with some not included. Of a few million clones in the sample, around 95% were seen once.

This chain links TRBV27 with TRBJ2-1, with 7 positions matching TRBD1. This sequence originates from a man aged 18 to 30 in good health. Some clones in this sample may be carry-over from other donors' samples. The sample was naive CD8+ T cells from PBMCs. CDR3: CASSPRDSGNEQFF. The CDR3 DNA follows: TGTGCCAGCAGCCCCCGGGACAGCGGCAATGAGCAGTTCTTC.